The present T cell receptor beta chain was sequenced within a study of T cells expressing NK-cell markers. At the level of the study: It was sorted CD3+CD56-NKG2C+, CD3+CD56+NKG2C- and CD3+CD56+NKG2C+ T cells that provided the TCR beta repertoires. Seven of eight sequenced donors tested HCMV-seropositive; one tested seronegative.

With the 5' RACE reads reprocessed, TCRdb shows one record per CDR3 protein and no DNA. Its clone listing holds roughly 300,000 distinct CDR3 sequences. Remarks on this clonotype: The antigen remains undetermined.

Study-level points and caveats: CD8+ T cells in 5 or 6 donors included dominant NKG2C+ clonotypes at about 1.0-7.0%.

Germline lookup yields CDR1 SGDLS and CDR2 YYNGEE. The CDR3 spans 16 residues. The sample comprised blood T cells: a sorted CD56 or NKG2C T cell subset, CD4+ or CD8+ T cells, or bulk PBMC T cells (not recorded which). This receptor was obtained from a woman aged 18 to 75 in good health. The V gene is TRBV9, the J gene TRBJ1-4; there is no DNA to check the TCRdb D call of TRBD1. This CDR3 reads CASSVGTGGHNEKLFF. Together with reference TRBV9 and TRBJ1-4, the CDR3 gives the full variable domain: DSGVTQTPKHLITATGQRVTLRCSPRSGDLSVYWYQQSLDQGLQFLIQYYNGEERAKGNILERFSAQQFPDLHSELNLSSLELGDSALYFCASSVGTGGHNEKLFFGSGTQLSVL.